Below, 22 T cell receptor beta chains from the same sample are listed, as sequenced in a study of cytomegalovirus exposure and HLA in healthy donors. PCR involved 60 Vbeta and 13 Jbeta primers. Repertoires were generated with immunoSEQ multiplex PCR, while TCRdb's copy carries only in-frame clones and drops some. The sample carries 160,000 or so clones, more than 65% recorded once. The sequencing sample was made of PBMCs. Receptor source: a man aged 30-40 years in good health and CMV-seronegative.

The genes are TRBV19 and TRBJ1-2; D remains unclear. Germline values: CDR1 LNHDA, CDR2 SQIVND (reference sequence). CDR3 length equals 15 residues. Trimming removed 2 bases from V and 4 bases from J, with 14 bases in between. For the CDR3, the DNA is TGTGCCAGTAGTATAAAAGATGGGGAGGCCTATGGCTACACCTTC. Amino acids: CASSIKDGEAYGYTF.

The chain is built from TRBV2 and TRBJ2-2; weak D call: TRBD2 (6 bases). Germline CDR1 is SNHLY and CDR2 is FYNNEI. The CDR3 covers 13 residues. V lost 10 bases to trimming and J lost 5 bases, with 14 bases between them. CDR3 coding DNA: TGTGCCACCGGGACTTCTCGGACCGGGGAGCTGTTTTTT. Encoded protein: CATGTSRTGELFF. Variable domain in full (rest from reference TRBV2 and TRBJ2-2): EPEVTQTPSHQVTQMGQEVILRCVPISNHLYFYWYRQILGQKVEFLVSFYNNEISEKSEIFDDQFSVERPDGSNFTLKIRSTKLEDSAMYFCATGTSRTGELFFGEGSRLTVL.

The chain recombines TRBV14 with TRBJ1-2; 8 nucleotides match TRBD1. There are 12 residues in the CDR3. Trimming at V came to 4 bases and at J to 8 bases, leaving 3 bases not matched to a gene. Germline V CDR1 and CDR2: SGHDN, FVKESK. The CDR3 is CASSPTGVGYTF. CDR3 in DNA: TGTGCCAGCAGCCCGACAGGGGTCGGCTACACCTTC.

The V gene is TRBV7-8, the J gene TRBJ1-2, with TRBD1 as a possible D gene (6 bases). The CDR3 spans 14 residues. V was clipped by 5 bases and J by 4 bases, with 14 bases between them. Germline values: CDR1 SGHVS, CDR2 FQNEAQ. The CDR3 DNA reads as TGTGCCAGCAGCCTAGGGGGGGGCGGCTATGGCTACACCTTC. Translated, it gives CASSLGGGGYGYTF.

The rearrangement joins TRBV6-6 to TRBJ1-5; TRBD1 might be the D (5 bases). The V end lost 6 bases, the J end lost 3 bases, and 15 bases lay between the germline ends. CDR1 is MNHNY and CDR2 is SVGAGI in the germline V gene (reference sequence). The CDR3 spans 15 residues. CDR3 DNA: TGTGCCAGCAGAGACGCGGGAGGGGCCAATCAGCCCCAGCATTTT. Encoded protein: CASRDAGGANQPQHF.

This clone was seen only a few times. The chain is built from TRBV7-9 and TRBJ1-5; no clear D. This CDR3 has 13 residues. V was clipped by 3 bases and J by 3 bases, with 6 bases between them. Germline V gene data show CDR1 as SEHNR and CDR2 as FQNEAQ (reference sequence). CDR3 loop: CASSLEVNQPQHF. DNA for the CDR3: TGTGCCAGCAGCTTGGAGGTCAATCAGCCCCAGCATTTT.

V gene TRBV28 combines with J gene TRBJ2-7, with D tentatively TRBD2 (5 bases). The CDR3 covers 14 residues. Germline V gives CDR1 MDHEN, CDR2 SYDVKM. With 5 bases removed from V and 12 bases from J, the gap between germline ends came to 23 bases. The CDR3 sequence: CASSNPPGRNEVYF. The DNA of the CDR3 is TGTGCCAGCAGTAACCCCCCGGGGAGAAACGAGGTGTACTTC.

The V and J genes are TRBV4-1 and TRBJ1-4; D remains ambiguous. V was shortened by 1 base and J by 3 bases, with 21 bases between the two germline ends. Germline V gene lookup returns CDR1 MGHRA and CDR2 YSYEKL. The CDR3 is 19 amino acids. The CDR3 spells CASSQVPGVYRRANEKLFF. As DNA, the CDR3 is TGCGCCAGCAGCCAAGTTCCCGGGGTATATCGAAGGGCTAATGAAAAACTGTTTTTT.

This clone was seen a few times. This chain links TRBV9 with TRBJ2-7; the D gene is possibly TRBD2 (5 bases). Trimming removed 4 bases from V and 4 bases from J, with 15 bases in between. The CDR3 length is 14 residues. In germline, CDR1 is SGDLS, CDR2 YYNGEE. The CDR3 coding sequence is TGTGCCAGCAGCCGAGGGTTAGCCTCGTACGAGCAGTACTTC. It encodes CASSRGLASYEQYF.

The chain uses TRBV15 and TRBJ1-2, with D unclear. Germline values: CDR1 LNHNV, CDR2 YYDKDF (reference sequence). The CDR3 spans 11 residues. The ends were cut back, 6 bases at V and 4 bases at J, with 6 bases in the middle. The CDR3 DNA reads as TGTGCCACCAGTGCGAGCTATGGCTACACCTTC. It translates to CATSASYGYTF.

The genes are TRBV10-2 and TRBJ2-7, with TRBD1 matching over 8 bases. Germline lookup yields CDR1 WSHSY and CDR2 SAAADI. The CDR3 runs to 12 residues. V was pared by 8 bases and J by 3 bases, with 3 bases of the junction left unmatched. The CDR3 is CASGTGGYEQYF. CDR3 bases: TGCGCCAGCGGAACAGGGGGCTACGAGCAGTACTTC.

The chain employs TRBV19 and TRBJ1-5; D is perhaps TRBD1 (6 bases). CDR1 LNHDA and CDR2 SQIVND come from the germline V gene (reference sequence). Trimming pared 5 bases from V and 0 bases from J, leaving 14 bases between. This CDR3 region has 16 residues. Written as DNA, the CDR3 is TGTGCCAGTAGTCTACCCACAGGGAATAGCAATCAGCCCCAGCATTTT. Its protein is CASSLPTGNSNQPQHF.

V gene TRBV25-1 combines with J gene TRBJ2-7, with D possibly TRBD2 on 6 matching bases. Looked up from germline, CDR1 is MGHDK and CDR2 is SYGVNS. With 6 bases removed from V and 6 bases from J, the gap between germline ends came to 18 bases. This CDR3 contains 14 residues. CDR3 coding DNA: TGTGCCAGCAGGCAGGCGGGGTCCCGCCTCGAGCAGTACTTC. The encoded protein is CASRQAGSRLEQYF.

The rearrangement uses TRBV30 and TRBJ2-7, with D possibly being TRBD1 (5 bases). V dropped 5 bases and J dropped 4 bases, with 21 bases sitting between them. The germline CDR1 and CDR2 sequences are GTSNPN and SVGIG (reference sequence). The length of the CDR3 is 15 residues. This chain's CDR3 is CAWSPQGVPTYEQYF. Here the CDR3 DNA reads TGTGCCTGGTCTCCCCAAGGGGTCCCCACTTACGAGCAGTACTTC.

The chain uses TRBV14 and TRBJ2-1, with 10 positions matching TRBD2. Germline CDR1 is SGHDN and CDR2 is FVKESK. With V trimmed by 0 bases and J by 10 bases, 3 bases remained unmatched. The length of the CDR3 is 14 residues. The CDR3 sequence is CASSQDWTSGEQFF. The DNA of the CDR3 is TGTGCCAGCAGCCAAGACTGGACTAGCGGAGAGCAGTTCTTC.

The gene calls are TRBV7-9 and TRBJ2-1; TRBD2 aligns across 13 bases. CDR1 and CDR2 (germline): SEHNR, FQNEAQ (reference sequence). The CDR3 totals 16 residues. The junction had 9 bases not matched to a gene; V was cut back by 5 bases and J by 8 bases. This CDR3 reads CASSTGTSGMVDEQFF. The CDR3 DNA reads TGTGCCAGCAGCACCGGGACTAGCGGGATGGTTGATGAGCAGTTCTTC. The full variable domain, completed using reference TRBV7-9 and TRBJ2-1, is DTGVSQNPRHKITKRGQNVTFRCDPISEHNRLYWYRQTLGQGPEFLTYFQNEAQLEKSRLLSDRFSAERPKGSFSTLEIQRTEQGDSAMYLCASSTGTSGMVDEQFFGPGTRLTVL.

The DNA for the CDR3 is TGTGCCAGTAGTAAAGATCCCCGGGACAGGAGATCCTACGAGCAGTACTTC. This sequence encodes CASSKDPRDRRSYEQYF. The chain carries TRBV19 and TRBJ2-7; TRBD1 matches at 8 bases. Germline CDR1 reads LNHDA; CDR2 reads SQIVND (reference sequence). This CDR3 has 17 amino acids. V shed 4 bases, J shed 1 base, and the junction held 12 bases outside the gene matches.

J is TRBJ2-7 and V is TRBV7-9, with D maybe TRBD1 (5 bases). The V end lost 7 bases, the J end lost 8 bases, and 15 bases lay between the germline ends. Germline assignment: CDR1 SEHNR and CDR2 FQNEAQ (reference sequence). This CDR3 has 12 residues. The CDR3 DNA is TGTGCCAGCACCCCCCAGGGTAAGCAGCAGTACTTC. This gives the protein CASTPQGKQQYF.

This chain connects TRBV5-8 to TRBJ2-5, with D possibly matching TRBD1 (6 bases). The CDR3 is 14 residues long. The germline V gene has CDR1 SGHTS and CDR2 YDEGEE. The V and J ends lost 4 bases and 4 bases respectively, with 14 bases between them. CDR3 region: CASSQGTAPETQYF. The CDR3 DNA follows: TGTGCCAGCAGCCAGGGGACCGCGCCAGAGACCCAGTACTTC.

This sequence joins TRBV29-1 and TRBJ1-2; TRBD1 matches 9 bases. The J segment lost 3 bases and the V segment lost 7 bases, leaving 6 bases of the junction unmatched. CDR1 SQVTM and CDR2 ANQGSEA come from the germline V gene. The CDR3 extends over 13 amino acids. CDR3 sequence: CSATQGADYGYTF. For the CDR3, the DNA is TGCAGCGCCACACAGGGGGCGGACTATGGCTACACCTTC. Full variable domain (missing parts from reference TRBV29-1 and TRBJ1-2): SAVISQKPSRDICQRGTSLTIQCQVDSQVTMMFWYRQQPGQSLTLIATANQGSEATYESGFVIDKFPISRPNLTFSTLTVSNMSPEDSSIYLCSATQGADYGYTFGSGTRLTVV.

This clone was seen a handful of times. The chain couples TRBV7-3 to TRBJ2-1; 7 bases match TRBD2. The ends lost 1 base at V and 5 bases at J; junction bases unmatched: 5. The CDR3 is 15 amino acids. CDR1 is SGHTA and CDR2 is FQGTGA in the germline V gene. The CDR3 coding sequence is TGTGCCAGCAGCTTAAGTGGGGGGGACCACAATGAGCAGTTCTTC. It translates to CASSLSGGDHNEQFF.

The gene calls are TRBV5-4 and TRBJ1-6, with 7 positions matching TRBD1. CDR1 SGHNT and CDR2 YYREEE come from the germline V gene (reference sequence). CDR3 length: 18 amino acids. The J segment lost 0 bases and the V segment lost 0 bases, leaving 6 bases of the junction unmatched. For the CDR3, the DNA is TGTGCCAGCAGCTTGGAGCGACAGGGTAGCTCCTATAATTCACCCCTCCACTTT. Protein product: CASSLERQGSSYNSPLHF.